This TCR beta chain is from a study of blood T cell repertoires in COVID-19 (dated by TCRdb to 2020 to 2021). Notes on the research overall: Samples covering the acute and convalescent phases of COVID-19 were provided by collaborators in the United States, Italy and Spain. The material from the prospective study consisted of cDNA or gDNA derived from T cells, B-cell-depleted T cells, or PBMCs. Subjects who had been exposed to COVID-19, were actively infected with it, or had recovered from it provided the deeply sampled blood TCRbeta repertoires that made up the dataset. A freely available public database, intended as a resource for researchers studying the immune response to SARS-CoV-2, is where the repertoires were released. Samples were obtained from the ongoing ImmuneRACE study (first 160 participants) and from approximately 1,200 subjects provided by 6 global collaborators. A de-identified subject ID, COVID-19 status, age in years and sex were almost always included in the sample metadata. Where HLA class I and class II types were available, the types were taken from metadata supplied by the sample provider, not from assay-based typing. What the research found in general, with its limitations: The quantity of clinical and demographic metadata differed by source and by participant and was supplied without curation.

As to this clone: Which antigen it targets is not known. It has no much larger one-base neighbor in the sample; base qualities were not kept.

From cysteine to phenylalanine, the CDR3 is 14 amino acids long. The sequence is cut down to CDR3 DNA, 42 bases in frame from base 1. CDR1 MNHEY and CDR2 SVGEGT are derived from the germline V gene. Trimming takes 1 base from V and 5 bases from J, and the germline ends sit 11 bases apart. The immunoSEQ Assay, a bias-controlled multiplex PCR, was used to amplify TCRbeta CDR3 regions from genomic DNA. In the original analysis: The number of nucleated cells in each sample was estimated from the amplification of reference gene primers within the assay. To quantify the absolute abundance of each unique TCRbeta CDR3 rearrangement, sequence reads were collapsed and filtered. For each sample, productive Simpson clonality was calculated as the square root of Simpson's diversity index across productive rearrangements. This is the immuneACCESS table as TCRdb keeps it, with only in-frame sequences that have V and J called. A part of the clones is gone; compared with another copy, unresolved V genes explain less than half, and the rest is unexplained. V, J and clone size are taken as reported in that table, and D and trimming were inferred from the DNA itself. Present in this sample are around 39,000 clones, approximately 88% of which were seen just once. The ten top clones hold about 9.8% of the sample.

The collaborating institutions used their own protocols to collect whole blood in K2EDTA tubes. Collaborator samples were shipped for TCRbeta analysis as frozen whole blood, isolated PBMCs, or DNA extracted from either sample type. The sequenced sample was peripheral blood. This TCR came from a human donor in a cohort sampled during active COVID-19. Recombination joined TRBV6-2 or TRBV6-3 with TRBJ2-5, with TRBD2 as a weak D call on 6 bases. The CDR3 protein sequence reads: CASSYWGERETQYF. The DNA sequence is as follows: TGTGCCAGCAGTTACTGGGGGGAGAGGGAGACCCAGTACTTC.